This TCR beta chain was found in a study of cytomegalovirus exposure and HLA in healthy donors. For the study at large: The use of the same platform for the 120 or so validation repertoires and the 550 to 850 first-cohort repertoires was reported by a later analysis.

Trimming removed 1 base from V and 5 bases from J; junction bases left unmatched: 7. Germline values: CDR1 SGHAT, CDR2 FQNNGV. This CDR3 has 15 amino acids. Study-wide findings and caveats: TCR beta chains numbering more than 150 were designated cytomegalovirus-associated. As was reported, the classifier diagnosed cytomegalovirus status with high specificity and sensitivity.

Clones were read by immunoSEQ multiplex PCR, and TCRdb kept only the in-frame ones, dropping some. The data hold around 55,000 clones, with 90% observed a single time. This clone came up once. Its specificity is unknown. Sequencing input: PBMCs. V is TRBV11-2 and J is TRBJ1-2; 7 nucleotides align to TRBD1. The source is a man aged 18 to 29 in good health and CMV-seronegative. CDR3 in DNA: TGTGCCAGCAGCTTAGGAGGGACAGAATTATATGGCTACACCTTC. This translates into CASSLGGTELYGYTF.